This T cell receptor beta chain derives from a study of blood T cell repertoires in COVID-19. About the study: The United States, Italy and Spain were the sources of the acute and convalescent COVID-19 samples. From T cells, B-cell-depleted T cells, or PBMCs came the material, which was cDNA or gDNA.

Germline lookup yields CDR1 SGHAT and CDR2 FQDESV (reference sequence). Trimming left V 1 base short and J 1 base short, with 8 bases between. This CDR3 has 14 residues. Original analysis: Amplification from reference gene primers served as the basis for estimated nucleated cell counts. Assay: immunoSEQ multiplex PCR; the TCRdb copy retains only in-frame clones and omits some. D and trimming were read from the DNA, whereas the V and J calls and clone size are those reported in that table. The table shows hundreds of thousands of clones, with around 87% occurring only once. Sample: peripheral blood. This sequence was found in a woman in her 30s who had recovered from COVID-19. The J gene is TRBJ2-7, the V gene TRBV11-1; the D is unclear. The CDR3: CASSLETSSYEQYF. DNA of the CDR3: TGTGCCAGCAGCTTAGAGACATCTTCCTACGAGCAGTACTTC.